This T cell receptor (beta chain) stems from a study of shared clonotypes between healthy human individuals. Points from the study as a whole: Rarefaction showed sorted-subset sequencing was incomplete despite large depth.

The CDR3 spans 14 residues. Germline values: CDR1 LGHNT, CDR2 FRNRAP. V gave up 3 bases and J gave up 0 bases, with 9 bases separating them. Notes on this clone: Its antigen is currently unknown.

The donors were all Caucasian adults (living in Nashville, Tennessee). TCRdb's copy holds only in-frame clones and misses some; the assay was immunoSEQ multiplex PCR. The table includes some 1.5 million clones, 98% detected once. The rearrangement joins TRBV12-5 to TRBJ2-7, with a tentative D call TRBD1 (5 bases). The source is a man under 40 in good health. Sequenced input: naive CD4+ T cells sorted from blood. Subset: CD45RA+ positively selected. This CDR3 is CASGLGRVSYEQYF. CDR3 DNA: TGTGCTAGTGGTTTAGGCAGGGTCTCCTACGAGCAGTACTTC.